The 23 T cell receptor beta chains reported below all come from one sample, sequenced in a study of Graves' ophthalmopathy and Graves' hyperthyroidism. For repertoire sequencing, the TCR beta CDR3 regions were amplified from RNA transcripts. After a first-round RT-PCR with HTBI primers, a second-round multiplex PCR was run. TCRdb reprocessed the multiplex PCR reads via MiXCR and lists one record per CDR3 protein. This sample has 350,000 to 450,000 distinct CDR3 sequences, with about 16% found just once. Sequencing was performed on peripheral blood. These receptors came from a woman between 18 and 30 years old with Graves' ophthalmopathy.

This clonotype occurred many times. The V and J genes are TRBV4-3 and TRBJ1-1; no clear D. Germline CDR1 reads LGHNA; CDR2 reads YSLEER. The CDR3 has 14 amino acids. V was pared by 6 bases and J by 2 bases, with 13 bases between. CDR3 DNA: TGCGCCAGCAGGAGGGCCTTGGTCAACACTGAAGCTTTCTTT. Protein sequence: CASRRALVNTEAFF.

The V gene is TRBV28, the J gene TRBJ1-1; D uncertain. The V gene's germline CDR1 is MDHEN and CDR2 SYDVKM. This CDR3 comprises 14 residues. Trimming stripped 2 bases from V and 1 base from J, with 8 bases between. This chain's CDR3 is CASSLETRNTEAFF. CDR3 bases: TGTGCCAGCAGTTTAGAGACAAGGAACACTGAAGCTTTCTTT.

This clonotype was picked up many times. V and J are TRBV11-2 and TRBJ2-5; possibly TRBD1 or TRBD2 for D (5 bases each). Between the trimmed V and J ends, which lost 6 bases and 5 bases, there was a span of 16 bases. The CDR3 length is 14 residues. Germline V gives CDR1 SGHAT, CDR2 FQNNGV. Here the CDR3 DNA reads TGTGCCAGCAGAAGAATGGGGGAAGGGGAGACCCAGTACTTC. It codes for CASRRMGEGETQYF.

The table lists this clonotype with many counts. This rearrangement joins TRBV27 to TRBJ1-5; D unclear. The CDR3 runs to 13 residues. V was pared by 10 bases and J by 3 bases, with 13 bases between. Germline CDR1 is MNHEY and CDR2 is SMNVEV (reference sequence). CDR3 nucleotide sequence: TGTGCCACCATAAGTTTTGACAATCAGCCCCAGCATTTT. Protein: CATISFDNQPQHF.

This clonotype was counted at least ten times. V is TRBV19 and J is TRBJ1-1; weak D call: TRBD1 (6 bases). Germline V gives CDR1 LNHDA, CDR2 SQIVND (reference sequence). Trimming stripped 3 bases from V and 6 bases from J, with 8 bases between. The CDR3 extends over 12 amino acids. CDR3 coding DNA: TGTGCCAGTAGTATGGGGGCTGCTGAAGCTTTCTTT. It translates to CASSMGAAEAFF.

In this sample, this clonotype turned up many times. The rearrangement joins TRBV24-1 to TRBJ1-5; D is unclear. The CDR3 loop spans 14 amino acids. The germline V and J ends were trimmed by 4 bases and 0 bases, with 6 bases remaining between them. Germline V gives CDR1 KGHDR, CDR2 SFDVKD. CDR3 sequence reads: CATSDHFSNQPQHF. DNA of the CDR3: TGTGCCACCAGTGACCACTTTAGCAATCAGCCCCAGCATTTT.

This clonotype was picked up many times. V usage is TRBV27 and J usage is TRBJ1-2; the D gene is possibly TRBD1 (5 bases). The germline gives CDR1 MNHEY, CDR2 SMNVEV (reference sequence). The CDR3 runs 14 residues. The V and J ends lost 5 bases and 7 bases respectively, with 17 bases between them. The CDR3 DNA is TGTGCCAGCAGTCTGGCCCAGGGCCTTTTTGGCTACACCTTC. Translation gives CASSLAQGLFGYTF.

The chain combines TRBV12-3 or TRBV12-4 with TRBJ1-6; D unresolved. V lost 1 base, J lost 4 bases, and 8 bases lay in between. CDR3 size: 15 residues. As DNA, the CDR3 is TGTGCCAGCAGTTTAGGGCGGGAGTATAATTCACCCCTCCACTTT. Its protein is CASSLGREYNSPLHF.

This clonotype has at least ten counts. The V gene is TRBV27, the J gene TRBJ1-6; 9 nucleotides line up with TRBD1. The CDR3 is 15 residues long. J was trimmed by 9 bases and V by 5 bases; bases with no gene match: 8. The germline CDR1 and CDR2 sequences are MNHEY and SMNVEV (reference sequence). The CDR3 nucleotides are TGTGCCAGCAGTAAACACGACAGGGGGATTTCACCCCTCCACTTT. Translating it yields CASSKHDRGISPLHF.

This clonotype has a count of ten or more. The genes are TRBV19 and TRBJ2-2; 7 bases agree with TRBD1. The V gene's germline CDR1 is LNHDA and CDR2 SQIVND (reference sequence). This CDR3 contains 18 residues. V gave up 5 bases and J gave up 3 bases; unmatched junction bases: 15. The CDR3 nucleotides read TGTGCCAGTAGTTTCCGGGACAGCGAAACTGCCTACACCGGGGAGCTGTTTTTT. Its translation: CASSFRDSETAYTGELFF.

In this sample, this clonotype turned up many times. The chain recombines TRBV14 with TRBJ1-1, with TRBD1 matching 7 bases. Germline values: CDR1 SGHDN, CDR2 FVKESK. The CDR3 contains 18 residues. V lost 3 bases to trimming and J lost 1 base; unmatched junction nucleotides: 14. CDR3 DNA sequence: TGTGCCAGCAGCCAGGCCTCCTGGGGAGGGGGCCCGAACACTGAAGCTTTCTTT. Translation gives CASSQASWGGGPNTEAFF. Using reference TRBV14 and TRBJ1-1 for the parts outside the CDR3, the full variable domain is EAGVTQFPSHSVIEKGQTVTLRCDPISGHDNLYWYRRVMGKEIKFLLHFVKESKQDESGMPNNRFLAERTGGTYSTLKVQPAELEDSGVYFCASSQASWGGGPNTEAFFGQGTRLTVV.

This chain joins TRBV19 and TRBJ2-7; 11 nucleotides agree with TRBD2. The CDR3 length is 16 residues. Unmatched junction bases numbered 7, after V lost 4 bases and J lost 2 bases. Germline V gives CDR1 LNHDA, CDR2 SQIVND (reference sequence). The CDR3 loop is CASSRISGRAAYEQYF. The DNA for the CDR3 is TGTGCCAGTAGTAGAATTAGCGGGAGGGCCGCCTACGAGCAGTACTTC. The full variable domain, its missing parts supplied by reference TRBV19 and TRBJ2-7, is DGGITQSPKYLFRKEGQNVTLSCEQNLNHDAMYWYRQDPGQGLRLIYYSQIVNDFQKGDIAEGYSVSREKKESFPLTVTSAQKNPTAFYLCASSRISGRAAYEQYFGPGTRLTVT.

Concerning this clonotype itself: Sequence at one end of the junction differs from germline and may be a read error. The rearrangement joins TRBV2 to TRBJ2-6; D might be TRBD1 (5 bases). The V gene's germline CDR1 is SNHLY and CDR2 FYNNEI. The CDR3 runs 15 residues. The CDR3 region has the DNA TGTGCCAGCAGTGAGAGGAGCTCTGGGGCCAACGTCCAGACTTTC. It translates to CASSERSSGANVQTF.

The table lists this clonotype with many counts. V usage is TRBV28 and J usage is TRBJ2-5; D is undetermined. The germline V gene has CDR1 MDHEN and CDR2 SYDVKM. V lost 2 bases and J lost 5, with 12 bases in between. CDR3 size: 14 residues. Written as DNA, the CDR3 is TGTGCCAGCAGTTTAGTGGCTGGGTTGGAGACCCAGTACTTC. This encodes CASSLVAGLETQYF.

This clonotype was seen ten or more times. The chain uses TRBV6-2 or TRBV6-3 and TRBJ1-5; D possibly corresponds to TRBD1 (5 bases). Germline V lookup: CDR1 MNHEY, CDR2 SVGEGT. Trimming pared 4 bases from V and 5 bases from J, leaving 12 bases between. The CDR3 consists of 14 residues. The DNA of the CDR3 is TGTGCCAGCAGTTGGGACGGGAGAGATCAGCCCCAGCATTTT. Its protein is CASSWDGRDQPQHF.

This clonotype has at least ten counts. The chain links TRBV7-2 to TRBJ2-3; D gene unclear. Germline V gene data show CDR1 as SGHTA and CDR2 as FQGNSA. CDR3 length: 12 residues. Trimming stripped 5 bases from V and 2 bases from J, with 5 bases between. CDR3 bases: TGTGCCAGCAGCCAATTCACAGATACGCAGTATTTT. It specifies CASSQFTDTQYF.

This clonotype was seen repeatedly, ten times or more. The chain employs TRBV10-3 and TRBJ2-5, with 8 nucleotides matching TRBD2. CDR3 length equals 12 residues. With 11 bases clipped from V and 1 base from J, the junction kept 3 bases outside the gene matches. Germline CDR1 ENHRY, CDR2 SYGVKD. CDR3 DNA: TGTGCCGCCAGCGGGAGCCAAGAGACCCAGTACTTC. Translated: CAASGSQETQYF.

The table lists this clonotype with many counts. This chain joins TRBV7-2 and TRBJ2-7; 8 bases fit TRBD2. The CDR3 has 14 amino acids. Germline V CDR1 and CDR2: SGHTA, FQGNSA. With 5 bases clipped from V and 10 bases from J, the junction kept 13 bases outside the gene matches. The CDR3 DNA reads as TGTGCCAGCAGCCTCCTCGGGGCGGGGGGACTTCAGTACTTC. Its protein is CASSLLGAGGLQYF.

This clonotype was recorded many times. The V call is TRBV12-3 or TRBV12-4, the J call TRBJ1-5, with a tentative D call TRBD1 (5 bases). The CDR3 covers 13 residues. V was cut by 3 bases and J by 7 bases, with 10 bases left in between. The DNA for the CDR3 is TGTGCCAGCAGTTTCACAAGGGGCCAGCCCCAGCATTTT. Translation gives CASSFTRGQPQHF.

Ten or more counts support this clonotype. The V call is TRBV5-1, the J call TRBJ1-1; 9 nucleotides match TRBD1. Germline V gives CDR1 SGHRS, CDR2 YFSETQ. Trimming removed 4 bases from V and 4 bases from J; junction bases left unmatched: 8. This CDR3 has 15 residues. CDR3 DNA: TGCGCCAGCAGCAAGGTGGGGGACAGGGCCACTGAAGCTTTCTTT. It specifies CASSKVGDRATEAFF. The complete variable domain, with remaining parts taken from reference TRBV5-1 and TRBJ1-1, reads KAGVTQTPRYLIKTRGQQVTLSCSPISGHRSVSWYQQTPGQGLQFLFEYFSETQRNKGNFPGRFSGRQFSNSRSEMNVSTLELGDSALYLCASSKVGDRATEAFFGQGTRLTVV.

V gene TRBV6-2 or TRBV6-3 combines with J gene TRBJ2-7, with a tentative D call TRBD1 (5 bases). The CDR3 loop spans 13 amino acids. Trimming pared 7 bases from V and 0 bases from J, leaving 10 bases between. Germline loops: CDR1 MNHEY, CDR2 SVGEGT. CDR3 nucleotides: TGTGCCAGCACGGACACCACCTCCTACGAGCAGTACTTC. Its translation is CASTDTTSYEQYF.

With respect to this clonotype: This may arise from a read error, as a much more abundant clone is one base away. The chain is built from TRBV3-1 and TRBJ1-1, with TRBD1 identical over 7 bases. CDR3 size: 16 residues. Germline values: CDR1 LGHDT, CDR2 YNNKEL (reference sequence). This CDR3 is CAGSHLSAGGYTEAFF. The CDR3, as DNA: TGTGCCGGCAGCCACCTCTCGGCAGGGGGATATACTGAAGCTTTCTTT.

The chain has TRBV6-2 or TRBV6-3 and TRBJ1-5; D remains ambiguous. This CDR3 is built from 15 residues. Trimming removed 4 bases from V and 4 bases from J, with 14 bases in between. CDR1 and CDR2 (germline): MNHEY, SVGEGT. CDR3 region: CASSFSGSKNQPQHF. The CDR3 bases are TGTGCCAGCAGTTTTAGTGGCAGTAAAAATCAGCCCCAGCATTTT.